Detailed here is one T cell receptor (beta chain). Its specificity is unknown. Primers included in the PCR were 60 Vbeta and 13 Jbeta primers. Method: immunoSEQ multiplex PCR; TCRdb's copy keeps in-frame clones and lacks some. This specimen shows 150,000 to 200,000 clones; the ten leading clones hold about 0.8%. V lost 10 bases and J lost 2, with 9 bases in between. CDR1 is MDHEN, CDR2 SYDVKM, per germline. The CDR3 has 11 residues. This specimen comes from a study of cytomegalovirus exposure and HLA in healthy donors. Study observations and caveats: The majority of CMV-associated TCR beta chains were reported as apparently HLA-restricted in a later analysis.

The chain is built from TRBV28 and TRBJ2-7; tentatively, D is TRBD2 (5 bases). The sample comprised PBMCs. This TCR came from a woman aged 18-29 years in good health and CMV-seropositive. The CDR3: CAIGGTYEQYF. For the CDR3, the DNA is TGTGCCATTGGAGGAACCTACGAGCAGTACTTC.